The source of this T cell receptor (beta chain) is a study of T cell repertoires in cytomegalovirus infection (dated by TCRdb to the late 2010s). About the study as a whole: The peptide stimulations were aimed at well-studied HLA-B-restricted epitopes as well as recently identified HLA-C-restricted CMV epitopes, whose presentation resists viral immunomodulation. The HLA type of each donor mattered for the analysis, because public TCR beta signatures pointed to carriage of CMV infection along with the matching HLA type. Points the paper makes about the study in general: In both this cohort and an independent cohort of several hundred donors, the cumulative frequency of public TCR beta family members distinguished carriers of CMV infection plus the relevant HLA type. In the ex vivo response, HLA-C-restricted CMV-specific TCR beta clonotypes were dominant, and in two of eight donors the single most frequent clonotype came from this HLA-C-restricted group.

Interpreted using the paper, the treatment or condition label stands for: in vitro stimulation with specific CMV peptide epitopes to enrich CMV-specific T cells. The run used an Illumina HiSeq 1500. The public sequencing data were trimmed at Q25 with fastp and processed into clonotypes with MiXCR by TCRdb, which kept only in-frame beta chains. Rows merge per CDR3 protein into single entries with the most common DNA and genes. This sample comprises approximately 990,000 distinct CDR3 sequences, 31% of them detected only once. The ten largest clones capture over 13% of the sample. Trimming costs V 4 bases and J 6 bases, and their ends lie 10 bases apart. The cysteine opens and the phenylalanine closes a CDR3 of 13 amino acids. Only CDR3 DNA is held: 39 bases, read in frame from base 1. The germline V gene (reference sequence) yields LNHDA for CDR1 and SQIVND for CDR2. As to this clonotype: The specificity of this receptor is unknown. The sample holds no much larger clone one base away, and base qualities are not on file.

This TCR was recovered from a human donor in good health (CMV status not recorded). Some clones in this sample may be carry-over from other donors' samples. This material consisted of cultured CD8+ T cells from PBMCs, taken from culture after CMV antigen stimulation. This receptor chain uses TRBV19 and TRBJ1-5, with TRBD1 tentatively as D gene (6 bases match). The nucleotides are TGTGCCAGTAGTAAACAGGGTCCTCAGCCCCAGCATTTT. Translated, this gives CASSKQGPQPQHF.